This entry describes one T cell receptor (beta chain). Its antigen remains unidentified. Then a second PCR, running roughly 7 to 11 cycles, was carried out with a sample-barcoded 5' primer and a J-beta primer mix. TCRdb used MiXCR to reprocess the 5' RACE reads, holding one entry per CDR3 protein. The repertoire has some 700,000 distinct CDR3 sequences, about a fifth of them found once; the top ten carry under 25%. Whenever a sample was processed, at least 6.5 million PBMCs were isolated. This sample was included in a study of blood T cells in healthy people across ages. Study results and limitations: Diversity of TCR beta per million T cells declined in a roughly linear way with age.

From germline, CDR1 is LNHNV and CDR2 YYDKDF (reference sequence). This CDR3 comprises 14 residues. V lost 0 bases and J lost 8, with 12 bases in between. Sequenced: blood. The chain joins TRBV15 to TRBJ2-3; no clear D. This receptor was obtained from an older man in good health. The CDR3 region has the DNA TGTGCCACCAGCAGAGATTACGTACCGCCTACGCAGTATTTT. Residues: CATSRDYVPPTQYF.